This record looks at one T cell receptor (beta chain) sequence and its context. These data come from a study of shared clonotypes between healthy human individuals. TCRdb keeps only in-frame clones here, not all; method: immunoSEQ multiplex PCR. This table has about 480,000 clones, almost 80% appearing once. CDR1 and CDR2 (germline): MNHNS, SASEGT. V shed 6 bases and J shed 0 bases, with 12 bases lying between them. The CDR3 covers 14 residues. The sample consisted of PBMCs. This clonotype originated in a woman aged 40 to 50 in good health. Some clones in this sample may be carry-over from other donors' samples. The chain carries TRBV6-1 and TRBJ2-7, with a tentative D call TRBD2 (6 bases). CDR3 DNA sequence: TGTGCCAGCAGCCTGGCGGGGACCTCCTACGAGCAGTACTTC. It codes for CASSLAGTSYEQYF.